This is a list of T cell receptor beta chains from one sample in a study of technical replicates of blood from several donors. The method was immunoSEQ multiplex PCR; TCRdb's version includes in-frame clones alone and lacks a portion of them. The data hold roughly 69,000 clones, with approximately 97% observed a single time. Sequences were obtained from T cells isolated from PBMCs. Receptors were obtained from a human donor in good health. Each CDR3 is given with its conserved first and last residue. Size tells how often a clone was seen (once, few, many) or the class of an expanded clone, and some rows leave it out.

abundance	v_gene	j_gene	CDR3aa
NA	TRBV28	TRBJ1-1	CASSPLPSGTEAFF
NA	TRBV6-5	TRBJ1-1	CASMLRGLTTEAFF
NA	TRBV30	TRBJ2-3	CAWSQVIDTQYF
NA	TRBV19	TRBJ1-5	CASSSRDRVVMSNQPQHF
NA	TRBV19	TRBJ1-2	CASFRTGTGISGYTF
NA	TRBV14	TRBJ2-3	CASSQVSGTDTQYF
NA	TRBV4-3	TRBJ2-3	CASSQGVAASTDTQYF
NA	TRBV27	TRBJ1-1	CASSFGGLGTEAFF
NA	TRBV27	TRBJ1-1	CASSFTGGSEAFF
NA	TRBV9	TRBJ1-1	CASRRGMVDTEAFF
NA	TRBV29-1	TRBJ2-3	CSVELLADSTDTQYF
NA	TRBV2	TRBJ2-5	CASIGASGVLETQYF
NA	TRBV6-1	TRBJ2-7	CASSGTSGRVYEQYF
NA	TRBV30	TRBJ1-2	CAWSAGREYGYTF
NA	TRBV18	TRBJ2-7	CASSGGGAFYEQYF
NA	TRBV11-2	TRBJ2-7	CASSLEDKIHEQYF
few	TRBV5-1	TRBJ2-4	CASSLVDGAKNIQYF
NA	TRBV2	TRBJ2-1	CASLFSGNEQFF
once	TRBV28	TRBJ2-7	CASTQGAYEQYF
NA	TRBV5-1	TRBJ2-2	CASSKRTSGRSGELFF
NA	TRBV9	TRBJ2-5	CASGTGSPETQYF
NA	TRBV27	TRBJ2-6	CASSSSSGANVLTF
NA	TRBV30	TRBJ1-2	CAAETPYEGYGYTF
NA	TRBV9	TRBJ2-2	CASSTSGEYTGELFF
NA	TRBV23-1	TRBJ1-5	CASSQSSGLGGQPQHF
NA	TRBV2	TRBJ1-1	CASSWDSGHTEAFF
NA	TRBV23-1	TRBJ1-3	CASSLARGRKGCSGNTIYF
NA	TRBV6-5	TRBJ1-2	CASSQSAVPNYGYTF
NA	TRBV2	TRBJ1-2	CASSEIRDGYTF
once	TRBV7-3	TRBJ2-1	CASSSGTLSYNEQFF
NA	TRBV6-5	TRBJ2-3	CASATVLGGQYF
NA	TRBV7-3	TRBJ2-3	CASSLIPGTDTQYF
NA	TRBV15	TRBJ2-7	CATSTLTPGGGEQYF